This T cell receptor beta chain was observed in a study of Ad26.COV2.S vaccination and SARS-CoV-2 variants. Noted treatment: some 20 received Ad26.COV2.S at low or high dose, single or two shots; several received placebo; per-sample allocation not given. Samples analyzed were those drawn on day 63 after the first vaccine or placebo injection. Profiled with immunoSEQ multiplex PCR; TCRdb holds only in-frame clones, not every one. Here the sample spans about 480,000 clones, approximately 90% being singletons. The CDR3 extends over 10 amino acids. Germline lookup yields CDR1 MDHEN and CDR2 SYDVKM. Trimming took off 6 bases at V and 5 bases at J, with 2 bases between the two ends.

V gene TRBV28 combines with J gene TRBJ1-3; no firm D call. The sequence was obtained from a person between 18 and 60 years old who received the Ad26.COV2.S COVID-19 vaccine or a placebo. Sequenced here: peripheral blood, sampled in a trial of Ad26.COV2.S vaccine versus placebo. CDR3 protein: CASSRNTIYF. The CDR3 bases are TGTGCCAGCAGCAGAAACACCATATATTTT.